This TCR beta chain was sequenced for a study of early T cells in non-severe SARS-CoV-2 infection. On the study more broadly: Whole-blood bulk RNA, unsorted, was sequenced, and chains were unpaired.

This clonotype has only a few counts. Its antigen is unidentified. From germline, CDR1 is MDHEN and CDR2 SYDVKM. Germline trimming cut 6 bases from V and 0 bases from J; bases unmatched to any gene: 8. The CDR3 is made up of 16 amino acids. Study results and caveats: The matching step, a VDJdb search, favored anti-spike CD8 responses and missed private and CD4 specificities.

Unique molecular identifier tags were affixed to discrete cDNA molecules. TCRdb re-called the 5' RACE reads with MiXCR, one entry per CDR3 protein. The sample gives fewer than 80,000 distinct CDR3 sequences, over 9% of which show up once; 3.5% to 5% is in the top ten. The specimen sequenced was whole blood. The chain couples TRBV28 to TRBJ1-5; TRBD1 matches 7 bases. This sequence was found in an adult who was a healthcare worker with PCR-confirmed SARS-CoV-2 infection or an uninfected control (not recorded which). The DNA for the CDR3 is TGTGCCAGCAGCCGGGGGACAGAGAATAGCAATCAGCCCCAGCATTTT. Amino acids: CASSRGTENSNQPQHF.